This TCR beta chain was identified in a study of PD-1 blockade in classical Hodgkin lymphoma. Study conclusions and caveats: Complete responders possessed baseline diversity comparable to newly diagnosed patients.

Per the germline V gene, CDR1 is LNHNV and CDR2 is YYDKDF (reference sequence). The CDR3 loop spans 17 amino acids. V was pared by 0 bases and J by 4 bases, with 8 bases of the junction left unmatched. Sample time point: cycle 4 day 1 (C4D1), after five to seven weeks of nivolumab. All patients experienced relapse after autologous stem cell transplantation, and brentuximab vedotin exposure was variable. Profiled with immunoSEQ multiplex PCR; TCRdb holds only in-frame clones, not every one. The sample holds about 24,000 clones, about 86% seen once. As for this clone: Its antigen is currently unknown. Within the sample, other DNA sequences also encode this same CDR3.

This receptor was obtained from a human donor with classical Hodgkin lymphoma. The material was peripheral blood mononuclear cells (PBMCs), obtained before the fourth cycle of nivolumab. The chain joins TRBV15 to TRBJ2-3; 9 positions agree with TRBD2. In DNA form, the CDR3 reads TGTGCCACCAGCAGAGATGTGGCGGGAGGGGGCTCAGATACGCAGTATTTT. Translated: CATSRDVAGGGSDTQYF.